This is a list of T cell receptor beta chains from one sample in a study of OX40 agonist ivuxolimab in advanced cancers. This table comes from immunoSEQ multiplex PCR, and its TCRdb copy is limited to in-frame clones, with some not included. The sample shows roughly 70,000 clones, roughly 80% of them seen only once. The sequenced sample was CD4+ or CD8+ T cells sorted from blood, obtained in a trial of the OX40 agonist ivuxolimab. The receptor source for this set is an adult with an advanced solid tumor such as melanoma, head and neck, liver or kidney cancer. CDR3s include the opening cysteine and the closing phenylalanine or tryptophan. A D gene is named only where the DNA matches it firmly. Clone size is not always given. Where it is, it says once, few, many or a class for expanded clones.

clone_size: few
v_call: TRBV6-5
j_call: TRBJ1-2
d_call: .
cdr3_aa: CASLNDNYGYTF
cdr3_nt: TGTGCCAGCCTAAATGATAACTATGGCTACACCTTC

clone_size: .
v_call: TRBV7-2
j_call: TRBJ2-2
d_call: .
cdr3_aa: CASSLEWGPGELFF
cdr3_nt: TGTGCCAGCAGCTTAGAATGGGGTCCCGGGGAGCTGTTTTTT

clone_size: .
v_call: TRBV30
j_call: TRBJ2-7
d_call: TRBD2
cdr3_aa: CALKRDYSYEQYF
cdr3_nt: TGTGCCTTAAAGCGGGACTACTCCTACGAGCAGTACTTC

clone_size: once
v_call: TRBV19
j_call: TRBJ1-2
d_call: TRBD1
cdr3_aa: CASSATGNYGYTF
cdr3_nt: TGTGCCAGTAGTGCGACAGGGAACTATGGCTACACCTTC

clone_size: few
v_call: TRBV18
j_call: TRBJ1-2
d_call: .
cdr3_aa: CASSLGPGSGYTF
cdr3_nt: TGTGCCAGCTCCCTGGGCCCTGGGAGTGGCTACACCTTC

clone_size: .
v_call: TRBV6-1
j_call: TRBJ1-5
d_call: .
cdr3_aa: CASSRQVDQPQHF
cdr3_nt: TGTGCCAGCAGTCGGCAGGTTGATCAGCCCCAGCATTTT

clone_size: once
v_call: TRBV29-1
j_call: TRBJ2-3
d_call: .
cdr3_aa: CSVAPDRVAGDTQYF
cdr3_nt: TGCAGCGTTGCACCCGACAGGGTAGCGGGAGATACGCAGTATTTT

clone_size: .
v_call: TRBV30
j_call: TRBJ2-5
d_call: .
cdr3_aa: CAWSKGGGETQYF
cdr3_nt: TGTGCCTGGAGCAAGGGAGGGGGAGAGACCCAGTACTTC

clone_size: .
v_call: TRBV5-1
j_call: TRBJ1-2
d_call: .
cdr3_aa: CASSLEGDGYTF
cdr3_nt: TGCGCCAGCAGCTTGGAGGGGGATGGCTACACCTTC

clone_size: .
v_call: TRBV6-6
j_call: TRBJ1-3
d_call: .
cdr3_aa: CASIRGNTIYF
cdr3_nt: TGTGCCAGCATTCGGGGAAACACCATATATTTT

clone_size: .
v_call: TRBV28
j_call: TRBJ2-3
d_call: TRBD1
cdr3_aa: CASSTAGTGDADTQYF
cdr3_nt: TGTGCCAGCAGCACGGCCGGGACAGGGGACGCAGATACGCAGTATTTT

clone_size: once
v_call: TRBV5-6
j_call: TRBJ2-5
d_call: .
cdr3_aa: CASSMDWQETQYF
cdr3_nt: TGTGCCAGCAGCATGGACTGGCAAGAGACCCAGTACTTC

clone_size: .
v_call: TRBV5-1
j_call: TRBJ1-4
d_call: .
cdr3_aa: CASSFRQTDEKLFF
cdr3_nt: TGCGCCAGCAGCTTTCGACAGACAGACGAAAAACTGTTTTTT

clone_size: .
v_call: TRBV6-5
j_call: TRBJ2-7
d_call: .
cdr3_aa: CASSVGPPYEQYF
cdr3_nt: TGTGCCAGCAGTGTCGGTCCCCCCTACGAGCAGTACTTC

clone_size: .
v_call: TRBV28
j_call: TRBJ1-3
d_call: TRBD1
cdr3_aa: CASGKQGPLGNTIYF
cdr3_nt: TGTGCCAGCGGGAAACAGGGGCCTCTGGGAAACACCATATATTTT

clone_size: .
v_call: TRBV5-4
j_call: TRBJ2-2
d_call: TRBD1
cdr3_aa: CASSFPKGASGELFF
cdr3_nt: TGTGCCAGCAGCTTTCCGAAGGGGGCGTCCGGGGAGCTGTTTTTT

clone_size: .
v_call: TRBV11-2
j_call: TRBJ2-4
d_call: TRBD2
cdr3_aa: CASSPIAGGLGNIQYF
cdr3_nt: TGTGCCAGCAGTCCGATAGCGGGGGGGCTAGGGAACATTCAGTACTTC

clone_size: .
v_call: TRBV7-9
j_call: TRBJ1-1
d_call: .
cdr3_aa: CASRLRENTEAFF
cdr3_nt: TGTGCCAGCAGACTTAGGGAGAACACTGAAGCTTTCTTT

clone_size: .
v_call: TRBV10-3
j_call: TRBJ1-4
d_call: .
cdr3_aa: CAISERVEKLFF
cdr3_nt: TGTGCCATCAGTGAAAGGGTTGAAAAACTGTTTTTT

clone_size: once
v_call: TRBV6-5
j_call: TRBJ2-5
d_call: TRBD2
cdr3_aa: CASSYSASGVEETQYF
cdr3_nt: TGTGCCAGCAGTTACTCAGCTAGCGGGGTCGAAGAGACCCAGTACTTC

clone_size: .
v_call: TRBV25-1
j_call: TRBJ2-7
d_call: .
cdr3_aa: CASSEYKGRGAYEQYF
cdr3_nt: TGTGCCAGCAGTGAATATAAAGGTCGAGGGGCCTACGAGCAGTACTTC

clone_size: .
v_call: TRBV5-6
j_call: TRBJ2-5
d_call: TRBD2
cdr3_aa: CASSLASGGPMRETQYF
cdr3_nt: TGTGCCAGCAGCTTGGCTAGCGGGGGGCCAATGAGAGAGACCCAGTACTTC